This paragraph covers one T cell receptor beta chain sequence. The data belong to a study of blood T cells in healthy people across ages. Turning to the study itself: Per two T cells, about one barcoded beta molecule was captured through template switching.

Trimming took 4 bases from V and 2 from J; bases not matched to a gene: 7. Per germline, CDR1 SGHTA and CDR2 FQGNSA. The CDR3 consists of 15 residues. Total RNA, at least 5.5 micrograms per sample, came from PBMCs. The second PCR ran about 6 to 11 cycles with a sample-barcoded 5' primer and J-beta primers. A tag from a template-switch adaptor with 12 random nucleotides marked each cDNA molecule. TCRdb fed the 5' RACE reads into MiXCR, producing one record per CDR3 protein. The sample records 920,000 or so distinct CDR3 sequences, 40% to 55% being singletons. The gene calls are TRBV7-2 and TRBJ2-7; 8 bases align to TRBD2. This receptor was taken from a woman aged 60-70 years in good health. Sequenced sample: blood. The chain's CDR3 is CASSYALAATYEQYF. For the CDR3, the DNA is TGTGCCAGCAGCTACGCACTAGCGGCTACCTACGAGCAGTACTTC.